The 31 T cell receptor beta chains below come from one sample, sequenced in a study of vaccination effects on CD4 cells after COVID-19. Following a roughly 9-day culture, CD4+ T cells were purified. The vaccine given was either BNT162b2 or mRNA-1273, in two doses. This table comes from immunoSEQ multiplex PCR, and its TCRdb copy is limited to in-frame clones, with some not included. Here the sample spans about 45,000 clones, roughly two thirds being singletons. These receptors have no known antigen. Sequenced material: CD4+ T cells from PBMCs cultured without peptide, taken after COVID-19 vaccination. All receptors derive from a human donor who received a COVID-19 vaccine.

The rearrangement links TRBV7-6 to TRBJ2-7; 12 bases are shared with TRBD2. Trimming at V came to 5 bases and at J to 3 bases, leaving 2 bases not matched to a gene. The CDR3 totals 14 residues. The germline gives CDR1 SGHVS, CDR2 FNYEAQ. The CDR3 is CASSPTSGGYEQYF. The DNA for the CDR3 is TGTGCCAGCAGCCCGACTAGCGGGGGCTACGAGCAGTACTTC.

This sequence joins TRBV27 and TRBJ2-7; 8 bases fit TRBD2. CDR3 length: 18 residues. V shed 3 bases, J shed 3 bases, and the junction held 16 bases outside the gene matches. The germline CDR1 and CDR2 sequences are MNHEY and SMNVEV (reference sequence). CDR3 residues: CASSFTRTSSLSNYEQYF. CDR3 sequence (DNA): TGTGCCAGCAGTTTCACTCGGACTAGCAGCCTCTCAAACTACGAGCAGTACTTC.

The CDR3 bases are TGTGCCAGCAGCTCCGCGGGGGCGGGGGGCTACAATGAGCAGTTCTTC. Translation: CASSSAGAGGYNEQFF. This chain links TRBV5-5 with TRBJ2-1, with 8 positions matching TRBD2. V dropped 3 bases and J dropped 3; count of bases not matched to a gene: 8. The CDR3 contains 16 residues. Germline values: CDR1 SGHKS, CDR2 YYEKEE (reference sequence).

This clone occurred a few times. As DNA, the CDR3 is TGTGCCAGCGGACAGTGGTACACCGGGGAGCTGTTTTTT. It specifies CASGQWYTGELFF. V is TRBV6-6 and J is TRBJ2-2; D might be TRBD1 (6 bases). The V gene's germline CDR1 is MNHNY and CDR2 SVGAGI (reference sequence). The CDR3 has 13 residues. V was clipped by 8 bases and J by 3 bases, with 10 bases between them.

This sequence joins TRBV7-8 and TRBJ1-5, with D possibly being TRBD1 (6 bases). The CDR3 covers 16 residues. The V end was cut by 1 base, the J end by 6 bases, with 16 bases between. Germline lookup yields CDR1 SGHVS and CDR2 FQNEAQ. The DNA of the CDR3 is TGTGCCAGCAGCTTAGAGTTCGGGGGGGGCTTTCAGCCCCAGCATTTT. Protein: CASSLEFGGGFQPQHF.

The rearrangement links TRBV10-3 to TRBJ2-1, with TRBD2 identical over 9 bases. The V segment lost 2 bases and the J segment 5 bases; nucleotides outside the gene matches: 10. Germline V CDR1 and CDR2: ENHRY, SYGVKD. The CDR3 is made up of 17 amino acids. The CDR3 nucleotides are TGTGCCATCAGTGAGACCGTAACTAGCGGGTTGAACAATGAGCAGTTCTTC. As protein: CAISETVTSGLNNEQFF.

The V and J genes are TRBV9 and TRBJ2-5; tentatively, D is TRBD2 (6 bases). Germline lookup yields CDR1 SGDLS and CDR2 YYNGEE. This CDR3 has 15 residues. V lost 0 bases and J 2 bases, leaving 11 bases between the germline ends. The CDR3: CASSVAPGEQETQYF. The DNA of the CDR3 is TGTGCCAGCAGCGTAGCCCCGGGGGAACAAGAGACCCAGTACTTC.

V usage is TRBV10-3 and J usage is TRBJ2-1; the match to TRBD2 covers 10 bases. This CDR3 is 17 amino acids long. The trim removed 0 bases at V and 4 bases at J, leaving 6 bases unmatched. Germline CDR1 is ENHRY and CDR2 is SYGVKD. CDR3 sequence reads: CAISESSGGRLYNEQFF. The DNA of the CDR3 is TGTGCCATCAGTGAGTCTAGCGGGGGGAGGTTATACAATGAGCAGTTCTTC.

This clone has more than one count but fewer than ten. CDR3 amino acids: CASSRQGGQPQHF. Written as DNA, the CDR3 is TGTGCCAGCAGTCGACAGGGAGGTCAGCCCCAGCATTTT. This rearrangement joins TRBV12-3 or TRBV12-4 to TRBJ1-5, with 7 bases identical to TRBD1. The length of the CDR3 is 13 residues. J lost 6 bases, V lost 5 bases, and 4 bases had no gene match.

This clone was counted only a few times. The V call is TRBV5-4, the J call TRBJ2-5; 13 bases fit TRBD2. The ends lost 5 bases at V and 6 bases at J; junction bases unmatched: 22. In germline, CDR1 is SGHNT, CDR2 YYREEE (reference sequence). The length of the CDR3 is 20 residues. CDR3 loop: CASSYVLFGLAGDVRKTQYF. CDR3 sequence (DNA): TGTGCCAGCAGTTACGTATTATTTGGACTAGCGGGAGATGTTCGAAAGACCCAGTACTTC.

This clone has just a few counts. J is TRBJ1-2 and V is TRBV3-1 (or the pseudogene TRBV3-2); TRBD1 is a possible D gene (5 bases). The CDR3 has 15 amino acids. Germline CDR1 LGHDT, CDR2 YNNKEL (reference sequence). V lost 0 bases, J lost 6 bases, and 14 bases lay in between. CDR3 DNA sequence: TGTGCCAGCAGCCAAGATTCTGCCAGGGTGAATGGCTACACCTTC. Translated, it gives CASSQDSARVNGYTF.

The V gene is TRBV4-1, the J gene TRBJ2-2, with D tentatively TRBD1 (5 bases). V gave up 5 bases and J gave up 4 bases, with 17 bases separating them. The CDR3 extends over 16 amino acids. CDR1 and CDR2 from the germline V gene are MGHRA and YSYEKL. The CDR3 DNA is TGCGCCAGCAGCACACAAGGGGTAATCGTCACCGGGGAGCTGTTTTTT. Encoded protein: CASSTQGVIVTGELFF.

The chain uses TRBV12-3 or TRBV12-4 and TRBJ1-4; D unclear. The CDR3 has 13 residues. V shed 6 bases and J shed 5 bases, with 10 bases lying between them. CDR3 DNA: TGTGCCAGCAGCAAAAACTTGAATGAAAAACTGTTTTTT. This translates into CASSKNLNEKLFF.

This chain links TRBV28 with TRBJ1-4, with D possibly TRBD1 on 5 matching bases. CDR3 length equals 16 residues. Germline CDR1 reads MDHEN; CDR2 reads SYDVKM. The germline V and J ends were trimmed by 3 bases and 14 bases, with 25 bases remaining between them. The CDR3 bases are TGTGCCAGCAGTTTCCCTTGGGGCCAGAGGCCAATGGGTCTGTTTTTT. Translation: CASSFPWGQRPMGLFF.

The chain is built from TRBV7-8 and TRBJ2-3; 9 bases map to TRBD1. CDR1 is SGHVS, CDR2 FQNEAQ, per germline. CDR3 length equals 15 residues. The ends lost 5 bases at V and 4 bases at J; junction bases unmatched: 7. DNA for the CDR3: TGTGCCAGCAGCCTACAGGGGGCAGCGGCAGATACGCAGTATTTT. Its translation: CASSLQGAAADTQYF.

The genes are TRBV6-5 and TRBJ1-5; TRBD1 agrees at 10 bases. V trimming: 6 bases; J trimming: 5 bases; junction bases outside the gene matches: 7. CDR1 and CDR2 from the germline V gene are MNHEY and SVGAGI. The CDR3 covers 15 residues. The CDR3 region is CASRTGTGVYQPQHF. Written as DNA, the CDR3 is TGTGCCAGCAGAACCGGGACAGGGGTCTATCAGCCCCAGCATTTT.

The chain couples TRBV14 to TRBJ2-7; perhaps D is TRBD1 or TRBD2 (6 bases each). Trimming removed 1 base at V and 6 bases at J, with 19 bases between. Germline lookup yields CDR1 SGHDN and CDR2 FVKESK. The CDR3 is made up of 16 amino acids. The CDR3 sequence is CASSQGFRLVGGEQYF. Here the CDR3 DNA reads TGTGCCAGCAGCCAAGGATTTAGACTAGTAGGGGGCGAGCAGTACTTC.

The rearrangement links TRBV9 to TRBJ2-1, with TRBD2 matching 10 bases. V lost 3 bases and J lost 6; bases outside the gene matches: 6. Germline-derived CDR1 and CDR2 are SGDLS and YYNGEE. This CDR3 is built from 15 residues. The CDR3 protein is CASSEGLARTNEQFF. The CDR3 DNA reads as TGTGCCAGCAGCGAGGGACTAGCGAGAACCAATGAGCAGTTCTTC.

This chain joins TRBV6-1 and TRBJ2-4; possible D gene TRBD2, 5 bases. Germline lookup yields CDR1 MNHNS and CDR2 SASEGT. The length of the CDR3 is 16 residues. V was cut by 0 bases and J by 6 bases, with 15 bases left in between. CDR3 sequence: CASSEALRVRANIQYF. CDR3 sequence (DNA): TGTGCCAGCAGTGAAGCTCTGAGGGTACGGGCAAACATTCAGTACTTC.

This sequence joins TRBV3-1 (or the pseudogene TRBV3-2) and TRBJ1-5; 8 nucleotides match TRBD1. Losses at the gene ends were 5 bases for V and 7 bases for J; bases not matched to a gene: 7. Germline CDR1 and CDR2: LGHDT and YNNKEL (reference sequence). This CDR3 is 14 amino acids long. The CDR3 DNA reads as TGTGCCAGCAGCTTCCAGGGGGCTAAGCAGCCCCAGCATTTT. Its protein is CASSFQGAKQPQHF.

V usage is TRBV14 and J usage is TRBJ2-5; D is possibly TRBD1 (6 bases). From germline, CDR1 is SGHDN and CDR2 FVKESK. Trimming removed 4 bases at V and 3 bases at J, with 12 bases between. The CDR3 sequence is 14 residues long. CDR3 sequence: CASSPQGGEETQYF. CDR3 nucleotide sequence: TGTGCCAGCAGCCCCCAAGGGGGAGAAGAGACCCAGTACTTC.

The genes are TRBV12-5 and TRBJ1-5; 8 bases are shared with TRBD1. The V segment lost 0 bases and the J segment 1 base; nucleotides outside the gene matches: 14. The length of the CDR3 is 20 residues. CDR1 LGHNT and CDR2 FRNRAP come from the germline V gene. The CDR3 sequence: CASGLVPAGQGARSNQPQHF. CDR3 bases: TGTGCTAGTGGTTTGGTACCCGCCGGTCAGGGGGCGCGAAGCAATCAGCCCCAGCATTTT.

V usage is TRBV7-2 and J usage is TRBJ2-7; no firm D call. CDR3 size: 14 residues. Trimming took 1 base from V and 3 from J, leaving 10 bases between them. CDR1 and CDR2 (germline): SGHTA, FQGNSA. CDR3 sequence: CASSLGPSGYEQYF. The CDR3 DNA sequence: TGTGCCAGCAGCTTAGGGCCCTCGGGCTACGAGCAGTACTTC.

The rearrangement links TRBV5-1 to TRBJ1-1; 8 bases match TRBD1. This CDR3 comprises 15 residues. The V gene's germline CDR1 is SGHRS and CDR2 YFSETQ. V was pared by 5 bases and J by 1 base, with 7 bases of the junction left unmatched. The CDR3 loop reads CASRRQGTTNTEAFF. CDR3 coding DNA: TGCGCCAGCAGGCGACAGGGGACAACGAACACTGAAGCTTTCTTT.

The V call is TRBV6-6, the J call TRBJ2-1; possibly TRBD2 for D (5 bases). V was cut by 4 bases and J by 9 bases, with 13 bases left in between. This CDR3 region has 13 residues. Germline V gene data show CDR1 as MNHNY and CDR2 as SVGAGI (reference sequence). As DNA, the CDR3 is TGTGCCAGCAGTTCCGGGGAAAAGAGTGAGCAGTTCTTC. Translated, it gives CASSSGEKSEQFF.

V usage is TRBV30 and J usage is TRBJ1-5; no definite D call. The CDR3 extends over 13 amino acids. Germline CDR1 GTSNPN, CDR2 SVGIG (reference sequence). Deletions cut 1 base from V and 6 bases from J, with 10 bases between. The CDR3 DNA follows: TGTGCCTGGAGTGGGAATGAGGGTCAGCCCCAGCATTTT. Translating gives CAWSGNEGQPQHF.

This rearrangement joins TRBV2 to TRBJ1-1, with D hard to call. This CDR3 region has 12 residues. The germline V gene encodes CDR1 SNHLY and CDR2 FYNNEI. The V and J ends lost 5 bases and 4 bases respectively, with 8 bases between them. Here the CDR3 DNA reads TGTGCCAGCAGTTACCACAGCACTGAAGCTTTCTTT. Residues: CASSYHSTEAFF.

This rearrangement joins TRBV5-1 to TRBJ2-7; perhaps TRBD1 as D (5 bases). This CDR3 is built from 14 residues. The V end was cut by 4 bases, the J end by 0 bases, with 11 bases between. Germline CDR1 SGHRS, CDR2 YFSETQ. The CDR3: CASSRTRISYEQYF. CDR3 DNA: TGCGCCAGCAGCAGGACAAGGATCTCCTACGAGCAGTACTTC.

This clone was detected ten times or more. The J gene is TRBJ1-1, the V gene TRBV25-1, with 8 nucleotides matching TRBD1. Germline lookup yields CDR1 MGHDK and CDR2 SYGVNS. The CDR3 is 14 residues long. The J segment lost 5 bases and the V segment lost 6 bases, leaving 8 bases of the junction unmatched. The CDR3 region has the DNA TGTGCCAGCAGCGGACAGGGAAGGTTGACTGAAGCTTTCTTT. Amino acids: CASSGQGRLTEAFF. Drawing the rest from reference TRBV25-1 and TRBJ1-1, the complete variable domain is EADIYQTPRYLVIGTGKKITLECSQTMGHDKMYWYQQDPGMELHLIHYSYGVNSTEKGDLSSESTVSRIRTEHFPLTLESARPSHTSQYLCASSGQGRLTEAFFGQGTRLTVV.

CDR3 in amino acids: CASSSELAGVYEQYF. The CDR3 DNA reads TGTGCCAGCAGCTCAGAGCTAGCGGGTGTCTACGAGCAGTACTTC. The chain recombines TRBV11-2 with TRBJ2-7; 8 nucleotides align to TRBD2. Germline V lookup: CDR1 SGHAT, CDR2 FQNNGV. The ends lost 4 bases at V and 3 bases at J; junction bases unmatched: 8. The CDR3 is 15 residues long.

The chain uses TRBV15 and TRBJ2-5; D gene uncertain. The CDR3 consists of 13 residues. Between the trimmed V and J ends, which lost 0 bases and 9 bases, there was a span of 11 bases. Looked up from germline, CDR1 is LNHNV and CDR2 is YYDKDF (reference sequence). Here the CDR3 reads CATSREWVKSQYF. DNA for the CDR3: TGTGCCACCAGCAGAGAATGGGTCAAGTCCCAGTACTTC.